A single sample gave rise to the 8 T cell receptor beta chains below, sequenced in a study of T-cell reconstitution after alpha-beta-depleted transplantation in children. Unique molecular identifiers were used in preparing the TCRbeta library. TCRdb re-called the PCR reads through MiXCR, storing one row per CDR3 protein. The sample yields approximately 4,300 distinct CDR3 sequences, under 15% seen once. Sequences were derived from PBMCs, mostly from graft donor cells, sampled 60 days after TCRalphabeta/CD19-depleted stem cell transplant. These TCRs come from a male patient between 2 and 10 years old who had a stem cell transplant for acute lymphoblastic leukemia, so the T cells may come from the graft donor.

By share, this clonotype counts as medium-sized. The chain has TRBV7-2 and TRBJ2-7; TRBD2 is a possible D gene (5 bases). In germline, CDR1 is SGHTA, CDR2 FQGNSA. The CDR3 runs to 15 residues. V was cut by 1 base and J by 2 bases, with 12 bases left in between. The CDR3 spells CASSLGGLTAYEQYF. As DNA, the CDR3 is TGTGCCAGCAGCTTAGGCGGACTGACGGCCTACGAGCAGTACTTC.

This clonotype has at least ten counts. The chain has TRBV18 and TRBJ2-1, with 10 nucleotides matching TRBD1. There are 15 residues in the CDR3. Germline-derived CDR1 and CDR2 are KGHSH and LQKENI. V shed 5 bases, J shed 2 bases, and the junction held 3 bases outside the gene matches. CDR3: CASSEGQGTYNEQFF. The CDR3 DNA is TGTGCCAGCTCAGAGGGACAGGGGACCTACAATGAGCAGTTCTTC.

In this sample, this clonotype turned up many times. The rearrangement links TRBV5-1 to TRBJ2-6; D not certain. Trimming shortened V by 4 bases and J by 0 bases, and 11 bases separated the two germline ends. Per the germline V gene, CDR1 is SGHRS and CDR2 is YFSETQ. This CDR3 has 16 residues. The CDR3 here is CASSRLSSSGANVLTF. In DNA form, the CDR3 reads TGCGCCAGCAGCCGATTATCCAGCTCTGGGGCCAACGTCCTGACTTTC.

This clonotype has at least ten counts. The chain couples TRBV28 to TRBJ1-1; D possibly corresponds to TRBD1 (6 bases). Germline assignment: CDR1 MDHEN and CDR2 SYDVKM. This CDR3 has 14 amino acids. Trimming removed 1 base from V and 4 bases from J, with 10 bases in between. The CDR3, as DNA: TGTGCCAGCAGTTTATCGAAGGGGGGCACTGAAGCTTTCTTT. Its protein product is CASSLSKGGTEAFF.

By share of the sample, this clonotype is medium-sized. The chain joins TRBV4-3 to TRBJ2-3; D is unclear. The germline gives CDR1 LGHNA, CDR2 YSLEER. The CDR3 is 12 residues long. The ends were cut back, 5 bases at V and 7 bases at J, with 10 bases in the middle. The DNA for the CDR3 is TGCGCCAGCAGCTCTTCAGCGTATACGCAGTATTTT. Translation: CASSSSAYTQYF.

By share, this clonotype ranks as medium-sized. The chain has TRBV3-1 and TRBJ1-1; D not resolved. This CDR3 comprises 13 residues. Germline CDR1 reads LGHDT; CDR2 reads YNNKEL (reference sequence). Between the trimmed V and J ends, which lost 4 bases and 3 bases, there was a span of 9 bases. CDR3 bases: TGTGCCAGCAGCCCCTTGGGGTACACTGAAGCTTTCTTT. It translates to CASSPLGYTEAFF.

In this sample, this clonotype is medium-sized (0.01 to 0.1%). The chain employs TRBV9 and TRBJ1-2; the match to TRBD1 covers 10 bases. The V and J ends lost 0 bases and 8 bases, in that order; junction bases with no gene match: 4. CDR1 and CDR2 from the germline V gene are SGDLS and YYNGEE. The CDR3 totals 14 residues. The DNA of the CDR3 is TGTGCCAGCAGCGTAGCCGGACAGGGGGGAGGCTACACCTTC. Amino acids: CASSVAGQGGGYTF.

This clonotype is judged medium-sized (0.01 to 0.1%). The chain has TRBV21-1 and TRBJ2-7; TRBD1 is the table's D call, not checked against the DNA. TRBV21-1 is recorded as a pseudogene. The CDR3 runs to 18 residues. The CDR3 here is CASSNTGGILLRTYEQYF. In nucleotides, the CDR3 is TGTGCCAGCAGCAATACTGGGGGAATCCTCCTCCGAACTTACGAGCAGTACTTC.